These T cell receptor beta chains were read from a single sample in a study of cytotoxic CD8 clonotypes in ibrutinib-treated CLL. The protocol was immunoSEQ multiplex PCR, while the TCRdb copy is restricted to in-frame clones and leaves out a portion. The data hold more than 10,000 clones, with around 80% observed a single time. The input for sequencing was PBMCs, taken at disease progression, from a patient treated with ibrutinib. These receptors all come from a human donor with chronic lymphocytic leukemia. Each CDR3 is given with its conserved first and last residue. D genes are given only for firm matches. Expanded clones are given a class, and other clones once, few, many or no size at all.

TRBV9	TRBJ2-1	NA	NA	13	TGTGCCAGCAGCGTAGAGCTCGCTAGAAAGCAGTTCTTC	CASSVELARKQFF
TRBV7-9	TRBJ2-7	few	TRBD2	12	TGTGCCAGCAGCCGGGACTACTACGAGCAGTACTTC	CASSRDYYEQYF
TRBV18	TRBJ1-5	NA	TRBD1	15	TGTGCCAGCTCACCACAGGGGGCGAGCAATCAGCCCCAGCATTTT	CASSPQGASNQPQHF
TRBV9	TRBJ2-2	NA	NA	13	TGTGCCAGCAGCGCCCTTAACCCCGGGGAGCTGTTTTTT	CASSALNPGELFF
TRBV6-6	TRBJ2-1	few	NA	13	TGTGCCAGCGGGGGCGGGTCCCAGGGTGAGCAGTTCTTC	CASGGGSQGEQFF
TRBV14	TRBJ1-5	NA	NA	17	TGTGCCAGCAGCCAAGGAAGTATAGGACCGCCAGATCAGCCCCAGCATTTT	CASSQGSIGPPDQPQHF
TRBV28	TRBJ1-5	few	NA	16	TGTGCCAGCAGTTTTATACCGGGACAAGGTTATCAGCCCCAGCATTTT	CASSFIPGQGYQPQHF
TRBV11-2	TRBJ1-5	NA	TRBD1	14	TGTGCCAGCAGCGGGACAGGGGGCAATCAGCCCCAGCATTTT	CASSGTGGNQPQHF
TRBV5-4	TRBJ2-3	NA	TRBD2	15	TGTGCCAGCAGCCCAGGACTAGCACGCACAGATACGCAGTATTTT	CASSPGLARTDTQYF
TRBV7-2	TRBJ2-1	NA	TRBD2	16	TGTGCCAGCAGGTCTCAGGGACTAGCGGCGGGCAATGAGCAGTTCTTC	CASRSQGLAAGNEQFF
TRBV10-1	TRBJ2-3	NA	NA	13	TGCGCCAGCAGTGAATCAGGCACAGATACGCAGTATTTT	CASSESGTDTQYF
TRBV5-1	TRBJ2-3	NA	NA	14	TGCGCCAGCAGCTTCATACTAGACGGAGATACGCAGTATTTT	CASSFILDGDTQYF
TRBV11-2	TRBJ2-7	NA	TRBD1	14	TGTGCCAGCAGCTTCACAGGGGGCGGCTACGAGCAGTACTTC	CASSFTGGGYEQYF
TRBV6-5	TRBJ2-3	NA	NA	15	TGTGCCAGCAGTTACTCGAGGGGGGGCACAGATACGCAGTATTTT	CASSYSRGGTDTQYF
TRBV6-6	TRBJ1-5	NA	NA	13	TGTGCCAGCAGTACAGTATTCAATCAGCCCCAGCATTTT	CASSTVFNQPQHF
TRBV7-3	TRBJ2-6	NA	NA	16	TGTGCCAGCACAGAGATGGCGGGAACTGGGGCCAACGTCCTGACTTTC	CASTEMAGTGANVLTF
TRBV6-6	TRBJ1-2	once	NA	11	TGTGCCAGCAGTTACGGCTATGGCTACACCTTC	CASSYGYGYTF
TRBV10-3	TRBJ2-5	NA	TRBD2	14	TGTGCCACTACCCCGGGGGGGGGACAAGAGACCCAGTACTTC	CATTPGGGQETQYF
TRBV5-4	TRBJ2-5	NA	NA	14	TGTGCCAGCAGCTTGAGAGGCGGTCAAGAGACCCAGTACTTC	CASSLRGGQETQYF
TRBV7-9	TRBJ1-2	few	NA	12	TGTGCCAGCAGCCCTGTTGCTGGGGGCTACACCTTC	CASSPVAGGYTF
TRBV4-1	TRBJ1-2	NA	NA	14	TGCGCCAGCAGCCGGGGGGCCGATAACTATGGCTACACCTTC	CASSRGADNYGYTF
TRBV5-1	TRBJ2-2	NA	TRBD2	18	TGCGCCAGCAGCTTGGAGGCTAGCGGGAGAGGGATCACCGGGGAGCTGTTTTTT	CASSLEASGRGITGELFF
TRBV7-3	TRBJ2-1	NA	TRBD2	15	TGTGCCAGCAGCGGGACTAGCGGAGGGAACAATGAGCAGTTCTTC	CASSGTSGGNNEQFF
TRBV27	TRBJ2-3	NA	TRBD2	14	TGTGCCAGCAGTAGACTAGCGAACACAGATACGCAGTATTTT	CASSRLANTDTQYF
TRBV27	TRBJ2-1	once	TRBD2	16	TGTGCCAGCAGTTTATCAGCGGGAGGGCGGTACAATGAGCAGTTCTTC	CASSLSAGGRYNEQFF
TRBV29-1	TRBJ2-1	once	TRBD2	18	TGCAGCGTTGAGGGACTAGCGGGAGCCCGGAGCTCCTACAATGAGCAGTTCTTC	CSVEGLAGARSSYNEQFF
TRBV28	TRBJ1-5	medium-sized	NA	13	TGTGCCAGCAGTCCGGGTCGCAATCAGCCCCAGCATTTT	CASSPGRNQPQHF
TRBV6-5	TRBJ2-1	NA	NA	14	TGTGCCAGCAGGCCGGGAAGCTCCTACAATGAGCAGTTCTTC	CASRPGSSYNEQFF
TRBV27	TRBJ2-2	once	TRBD2	16	TGTGCCAGCAGTCGCGGAACGGGAGGGTACACCGGGGAGCTGTTTTTT	CASSRGTGGYTGELFF
TRBV10-1	TRBJ2-2	NA	NA	14	TGCGCCAGCAGGACTCGCGCGAACACCGGGGAGCTGTTTTTT	CASRTRANTGELFF
TRBV27	TRBJ1-5	NA	TRBD1	16	TGTGCCAGCAGCCCCAACCACAGGGGGCGAAATCAGCCCCAGCATTTT	CASSPNHRGRNQPQHF